The 7 T cell receptor beta chains in this list originate from one sample, sequenced in a study of regulatory T cells in long-lasting Graves disease. Building of the TCR beta libraries involved iRepertoire HTBI primers and Arm-PCR of CDR3 regions. TCRdb recomputed calls from the multiplex PCR reads with MiXCR, one row per CDR3 protein. The repertoire has 350,000 to 500,000 distinct CDR3 sequences, over 20% of them found once; the top ten carry over 11%. Specified time point: persistent/refractory GD, antithyroid drugs over 5 years with positive TRAb. The TCR library used RNA extracted from PBMCs. The input for sequencing was peripheral blood mononuclear cells (PBMCs), taken when the disease was refractory, from a patient treated with antithyroid drugs. The receptors were gathered from a female donor with Graves disease.

The chain uses TRBV24-1 and TRBJ2-7; a possible D gene is TRBD1 (7 bases). Trimming removed 4 bases at V and 5 bases at J, with 17 bases between. The CDR3 consists of 15 residues. From germline, CDR1 is KGHDR and CDR2 SFDVKD. CDR3 in amino acids: CATSEAGGGFDEQYF. The DNA for the CDR3 is TGTGCCACCAGTGAGGCAGGGGGAGGTTTCGACGAGCAGTACTTC.

The chain employs TRBV20-1 and TRBJ1-2, with 9 bases identical to TRBD1. Germline V gives CDR1 DFQATT, CDR2 SNEGSKA (reference sequence). This CDR3 has 11 residues. V was clipped by 7 bases and J by 8 bases; unmatched bases: 5. The CDR3, as DNA: TGCAGTGACCGGACAGGGGAAGGCTACACCTTC. Translating gives CSDRTGEGYTF.

This clonotype was detected many times. This chain uses TRBV13 with TRBJ2-5; D might be TRBD2 (5 bases). Germline-derived CDR1 and CDR2 are PRHDT and FYEKMQ (reference sequence). This CDR3 has 14 amino acids. The germline V and J ends were trimmed by 0 bases and 4 bases, with 9 bases remaining between them. CDR3 amino acids: CASSLGGSLETQYF. The CDR3 coding sequence is TGTGCCAGCAGCTTAGGAGGGAGTCTAGAGACCCAGTACTTC.

In this sample, this clonotype turned up a few times. This sequence joins TRBV28 and TRBJ2-4; weak D call: TRBD2 (6 bases). Germline V CDR1 and CDR2: MDHEN, SYDVKM. This CDR3 region has 20 residues. V shed 3 bases and J shed 1 base, with 25 bases lying between them. CDR3 region: CASSLSPGGTAPSAKNIQYF. CDR3 DNA sequence: TGTGCCAGCAGTTTGAGCCCCGGGGGAACAGCTCCGTCGGCCAAAAACATTCAGTACTTC.

This clonotype was seen a few times. This chain links TRBV5-1 with TRBJ2-2, with a possible D match to TRBD2 (5 bases). Germline CDR1 and CDR2: SGHRS and YFSETQ. There are 14 residues in the CDR3. Trimming cost V 3 bases and J 5 bases, with 11 bases left between them. DNA for the CDR3: TGCGCCAGCAGCTGGCGGGCTGAGACCGGGGAGCTGTTTTTT. The encoded protein is CASSWRAETGELFF. The full variable domain, completed using reference TRBV5-1 and TRBJ2-2, is KAGVTQTPRYLIKTRGQQVTLSCSPISGHRSVSWYQQTPGQGLQFLFEYFSETQRNKGNFPGRFSGRQFSNSRSEMNVSTLELGDSALYLCASSWRAETGELFFGEGSRLTVL.

The chain couples TRBV19 to TRBJ1-5; tentative D call: TRBD1 (5 bases). The CDR3 runs 17 residues. Germline V gene lookup returns CDR1 LNHDA and CDR2 SQIVND (reference sequence). The V end was cut by 3 bases, the J end by 5 bases, with 20 bases between. CDR3 nucleotide sequence: TGTGCCAGTAGTATTGTGCGACAGATGATTTTGGATCAGCCCCAGCATTTT. It translates to CASSIVRQMILDQPQHF.

The rearrangement joins TRBV28 to TRBJ2-3, with TRBD2 identical over 13 bases. The CDR3 has 13 amino acids. With V trimmed by 6 bases and J by 8 bases, 2 bases remained unmatched. Germline-derived CDR1 and CDR2 are MDHEN and SYDVKM. The CDR3 region is CASSGTSGTTQYF. The CDR3 DNA follows: TGTGCCAGCAGCGGGACTAGCGGGACTACGCAGTATTTT.